Following are 21 T cell receptor beta chains from one sample sequenced in a study of T cell responses to AZD1222 COVID-19 vaccine. Method: immunoSEQ multiplex PCR; TCRdb's copy keeps in-frame clones and lacks some. This sample has approximately 150,000 clones, with roughly 85% found just once. The sample consisted of peripheral blood, taken 28 days after the second AZD1222 dose. These receptors were taken from an adult who received the AZD1222 COVID-19 vaccine.

This clone was detected only a few times. The chain couples TRBV21-1 to TRBJ1-2. TRBV21-1 is reported as a pseudogene. CDR3 length equals 15 residues. CDR3 loop: CASSKGFGQEDGYTF. CDR3 coding DNA: TGTGCCAGCAGCAAAGGATTCGGGCAGGAGGATGGCTACACCTTC.

The chain uses TRBV11-3 and TRBJ2-3; D ambiguous. The germline V and J ends were trimmed by 3 bases and 1 base, with 8 bases remaining between them. Germline V lookup: CDR1 SGHNT, CDR2 YENEEA. CDR3 length: 14 amino acids. The CDR3 DNA is TGTGCCAGCAGCTTGGACCGGGGCACAGATACGCAGTATTTT. It encodes CASSLDRGTDTQYF.

The gene calls are TRBV7-2 and TRBJ2-5, with TRBD1 matching over 11 bases. V trimming: 5 bases; J trimming: 3 bases; junction bases outside the gene matches: 8. Germline V gene data show CDR1 as SGHTA and CDR2 as FQGNSA. The CDR3 totals 16 residues. In nucleotides, the CDR3 is TGTGCCAGCAGCCGGCCTAGGACAGGGGGCGAAGAGACCCAGTACTTC. Translated, it gives CASSRPRTGGEETQYF.

This chain joins TRBV9 and TRBJ2-1; 7 bases line up with TRBD2. There are 16 residues in the CDR3. Per the germline V gene, CDR1 is SGDLS and CDR2 is YYNGEE. The junction had 10 bases not matched to a gene; V was cut back by 2 bases and J by 5 bases. The CDR3 spells CASSVQLGDYNNEQFF. In nucleotides, the CDR3 is TGTGCCAGCAGCGTCCAGCTGGGGGACTACAACAATGAGCAGTTCTTC.

The rearrangement links TRBV27 to TRBJ1-4, with D unclear. V was shortened by 7 bases and J by 6 bases, with 15 bases between the two germline ends. The CDR3 has 14 residues. The germline V gene has CDR1 MNHEY and CDR2 SMNVEV (reference sequence). CDR3 sequence: CASKINMNYEKLFF. In DNA, the CDR3 is TGTGCCAGCAAAATAAACATGAATTATGAAAAACTGTTTTTT.

The genes are TRBV30 and TRBJ2-3, with 7 bases matching TRBD2. The junction had 5 bases not matched to a gene; V was cut back by 1 base and J by 1 base. From germline, CDR1 is GTSNPN and CDR2 SVGIG (reference sequence). The CDR3 consists of 15 residues. The CDR3 nucleotides are TGTGCCTGGAGTGAAGGACTAGACCGCACAGATACGCAGTATTTT. The encoded protein is CAWSEGLDRTDTQYF.

The rearrangement uses TRBV5-1 and TRBJ1-6; D gene uncertain. Deletions cut 2 bases from V and 4 bases from J, with 10 bases between. The germline CDR1 and CDR2 sequences are SGHRS and YFSETQ. CDR3 size: 15 residues. CDR3 residues: CASSLQLAYNSPLHF. DNA for the CDR3: TGCGCCAGCAGCTTACAGCTGGCTTATAATTCACCCCTCCACTTT.

This chain connects TRBV5-6 to TRBJ2-7; 14 bases map to TRBD2. V gave up 1 base and J gave up 5 bases; unmatched junction bases: 5. This CDR3 has 16 residues. Germline values: CDR1 SGHDT, CDR2 YYEEEE. CDR3 residues: CASSLIRLAGGNEQYF. The CDR3 coding sequence is TGTGCCAGCAGCTTGATCCGACTAGCGGGGGGGAACGAGCAGTACTTC.

The chain is built from TRBV4-2 and TRBJ2-3; 9 bases align to TRBD2. CDR3 length: 17 residues. Germline-derived CDR1 and CDR2 are LGHNA and YNFKEQ. The junction had 12 bases not matched to a gene; V was cut back by 5 bases and J by 3 bases. The CDR3 sequence: CASSTKGGGATTDTQYF. The CDR3 DNA follows: TGTGCCAGCAGCACAAAGGGCGGGGGGGCCACGACAGATACGCAGTATTTT.

The chain carries TRBV5-6 and TRBJ1-5, with 9 bases lining up with TRBD1. The CDR3 consists of 14 residues. V lost 3 bases and J lost 6; bases outside the gene matches: 4. The germline V gene has CDR1 SGHDT and CDR2 YYEEEE. The CDR3 region is CASSSRQGGQPQHF. The CDR3 DNA is TGTGCCAGCAGCTCCCGACAGGGGGGTCAGCCCCAGCATTTT.

The chain employs TRBV4-2 and TRBJ2-2; 13 nucleotides match TRBD2. The CDR3 consists of 19 residues. Germline CDR1 reads LGHNA; CDR2 reads YNFKEQ. Trimming removed 1 base from V and 2 bases from J; junction bases left unmatched: 7. CDR3 region: CASSQAPGTSGVNTGELFF. The CDR3 region has the DNA TGTGCCAGCAGCCAAGCACCCGGGACTAGCGGGGTCAACACCGGGGAGCTGTTTTTT.

This clone has only one observation. This sequence joins TRBV5-4 and TRBJ2-2, with 8 bases aligning to TRBD2. The CDR3 covers 15 residues. CDR1 is SGHNT and CDR2 is YYREEE in the germline V gene (reference sequence). The ends lost 3 bases at V and 7 bases at J; junction bases unmatched: 8. The CDR3 DNA sequence: TGTGCCAGCAGCTGGGGACTAGACGCGGGCGGGGAGCTGTTTTTT. Its translation is CASSWGLDAGGELFF.

This clone has more than one count but fewer than ten. The CDR3 region has the DNA TGCGCCAGCAGCCCACAGGGAGGGTCCTACGAGCAGTACTTC. Residues: CASSPQGGSYEQYF. This chain links TRBV5-1 with TRBJ2-7; the D gene is possibly TRBD2 (7 bases). The CDR3 extends over 14 amino acids. The V end lost 4 bases, the J end lost 1 base, and 12 bases lay between the germline ends. In germline, CDR1 is SGHRS, CDR2 YFSETQ.

The chain recombines TRBV11-3 with TRBJ1-4; TRBD1 matches 8 bases. The CDR3 is 17 amino acids. J lost 7 bases, V lost 4 bases, and 14 bases had no gene match. Germline loops: CDR1 SGHNT, CDR2 YENEEA. For the CDR3, the DNA is TGTGCCAGCAGCTGCAGGGGGCGAGGGGTAAGTGGTGAAAAACTGTTTTTT. It specifies CASSCRGRGVSGEKLFF.

The chain couples TRBV3-1 (or the pseudogene TRBV3-2) to TRBJ2-2; tentatively, D is TRBD1 (6 bases). V lost 4 bases, J lost 7 bases, and 13 bases lay in between. Looked up from germline, CDR1 is LGHDT and CDR2 is YNNKEL (reference sequence). This CDR3 is built from 14 residues. CDR3 sequence: CASSLGTRGGELFF. The CDR3 DNA is TGTGCCAGCAGCCTCGGGACACGTGGCGGGGAGCTGTTTTTT.

V and J are TRBV10-2 and TRBJ2-3, with TRBD2 matching 10 bases. Germline loops: CDR1 WSHSY, CDR2 SAAADI. The CDR3 has 13 amino acids. V gave up 5 bases and J gave up 4 bases; unmatched junction bases: 0. CDR3 sequence (DNA): TGCGCCAGCAGTACTAGCGGGGCAGATACGCAGTATTTT. Amino acids: CASSTSGADTQYF.

The V gene is TRBV6-5, the J gene TRBJ2-1; possibly TRBD1 for D (6 bases). CDR1 and CDR2 from the germline V gene are MNHEY and SVGAGI. This CDR3 region has 14 residues. With 8 bases removed from V and 2 bases from J, the gap between germline ends came to 13 bases. The CDR3 here is CASHRASAYNEQFF. The CDR3 region has the DNA TGTGCCAGCCACAGGGCCTCTGCCTACAATGAGCAGTTCTTC.

The chain joins TRBV27 to TRBJ1-2; no firm D call. Germline CDR1 MNHEY, CDR2 SMNVEV (reference sequence). The CDR3 runs to 13 residues. V gave up 3 bases and J gave up 2 bases, with 7 bases separating them. CDR3 nucleotide sequence: TGTGCCAGCAGTTTTGGACTGAACTATGGCTACACCTTC. Protein product: CASSFGLNYGYTF.

The genes are TRBV21-1 and TRBJ2-5; no check of the table's D call, TRBD2, against the DNA was made. TRBV21-1 has pseudogene status. The CDR3 runs to 20 residues. CDR3 nucleotides: TGTGCCAGCAGCAACCAGAGGCCTAATGGGACTAGCGGGGGGCGGGAGACCCAGTACTTC. Protein: CASSNQRPNGTSGGRETQYF.

This chain uses TRBV12-3 or TRBV12-4 with TRBJ1-2; D perhaps matches TRBD1 (5 bases). Trimming shortened V by 3 bases and J by 5 bases, and 10 bases separated the two germline ends. The CDR3 covers 13 residues. CDR3 amino acids: CASSFVREYGYTF. Here the CDR3 DNA reads TGTGCCAGCAGTTTTGTCAGGGAGTATGGCTACACCTTC.

The rearrangement joins TRBV7-7 to TRBJ1-4, with a weak D call TRBD1 (5 bases). V lost 5 bases and J lost 7, with 14 bases in between. This CDR3 spans 14 amino acids. Germline V gene sequence: CDR1 SSHAT, CDR2 FNYEAQ (reference sequence). The DNA of the CDR3 is TGTGCCAGCAGCCCGCTCGCCGGGGGTGAAAAACTGTTTTTT. Protein product: CASSPLAGGEKLFF.